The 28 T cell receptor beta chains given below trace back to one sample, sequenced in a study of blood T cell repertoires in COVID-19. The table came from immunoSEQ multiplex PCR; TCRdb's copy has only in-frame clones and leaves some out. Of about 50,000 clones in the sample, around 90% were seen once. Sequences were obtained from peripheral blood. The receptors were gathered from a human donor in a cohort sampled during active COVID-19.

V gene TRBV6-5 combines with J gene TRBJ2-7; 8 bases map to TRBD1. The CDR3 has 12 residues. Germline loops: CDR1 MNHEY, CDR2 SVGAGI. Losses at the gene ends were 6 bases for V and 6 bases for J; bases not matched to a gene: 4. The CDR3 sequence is CASSQGAGEQYF. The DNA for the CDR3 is TGTGCCAGCAGCCAGGGGGCGGGCGAGCAGTACTTC.

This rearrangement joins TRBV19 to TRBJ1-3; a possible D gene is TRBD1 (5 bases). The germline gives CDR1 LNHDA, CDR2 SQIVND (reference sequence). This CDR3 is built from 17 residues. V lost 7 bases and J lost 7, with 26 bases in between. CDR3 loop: CASTAGQTEVMRNTIYF. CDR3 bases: TGTGCCAGTACGGCGGGGCAGACTGAAGTAATGAGGAACACCATATATTTT.

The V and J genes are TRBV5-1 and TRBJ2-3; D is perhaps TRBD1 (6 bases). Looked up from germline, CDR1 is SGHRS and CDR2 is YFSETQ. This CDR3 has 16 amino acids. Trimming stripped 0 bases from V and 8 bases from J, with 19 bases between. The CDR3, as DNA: TGCGCCAGCAGCTTGGGACCTGCTGGGACACAGAGTACGCAGTATTTT. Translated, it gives CASSLGPAGTQSTQYF.

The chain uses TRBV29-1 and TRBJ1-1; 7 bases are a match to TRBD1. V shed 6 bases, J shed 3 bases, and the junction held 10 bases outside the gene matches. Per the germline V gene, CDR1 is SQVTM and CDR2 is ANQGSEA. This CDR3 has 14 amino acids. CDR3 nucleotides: TGCAGCGTGGGAAAGGACAGGAAACACACTGAAGCTTTCTTT. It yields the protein CSVGKDRKHTEAFF.

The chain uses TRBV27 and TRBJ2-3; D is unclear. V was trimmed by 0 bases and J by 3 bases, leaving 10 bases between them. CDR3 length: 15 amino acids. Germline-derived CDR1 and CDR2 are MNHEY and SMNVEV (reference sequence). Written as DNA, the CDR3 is TGTGCCAGCAGTTTATCATCATTCGGGACAGATACGCAGTATTTT. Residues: CASSLSSFGTDTQYF.

In DNA form, the CDR3 reads TGTGCCAGCCCAGGGGCTGGGGCCAACGTCCTGACTTTC. This codes for CASPGAGANVLTF. This chain links TRBV21-1 with TRBJ2-6; the table gives TRBD1 as D, unverified against the DNA. TRBV21-1 has pseudogene status. This CDR3 region has 13 residues.

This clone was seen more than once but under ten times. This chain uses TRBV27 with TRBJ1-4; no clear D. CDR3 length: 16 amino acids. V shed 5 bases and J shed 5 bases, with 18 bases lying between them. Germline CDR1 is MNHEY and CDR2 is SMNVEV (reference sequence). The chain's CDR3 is CASSLYWPTGNEKLFF. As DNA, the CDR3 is TGTGCCAGCAGTCTTTATTGGCCCACGGGGAATGAAAAACTGTTTTTT.

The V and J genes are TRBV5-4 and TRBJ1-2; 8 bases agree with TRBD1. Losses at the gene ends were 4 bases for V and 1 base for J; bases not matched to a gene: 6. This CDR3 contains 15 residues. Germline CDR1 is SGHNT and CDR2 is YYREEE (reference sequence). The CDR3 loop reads CASSHGTGYNYGYTF. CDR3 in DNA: TGTGCCAGCAGCCACGGGACAGGCTATAACTATGGCTACACCTTC.

CDR3 bases: TGTGCCAGCAGTTACGGCGGGAAGGGGTTTCTAAAGACCCAGTACTTC. Encoded protein: CASSYGGKGFLKTQYF. The chain recombines TRBV6-5 with TRBJ2-5; possibly TRBD2 for D (6 bases). The V end was cut by 2 bases, the J end by 6 bases, with 19 bases between. CDR1 and CDR2 from the germline V gene are MNHEY and SVGAGI. The CDR3 is 16 amino acids.

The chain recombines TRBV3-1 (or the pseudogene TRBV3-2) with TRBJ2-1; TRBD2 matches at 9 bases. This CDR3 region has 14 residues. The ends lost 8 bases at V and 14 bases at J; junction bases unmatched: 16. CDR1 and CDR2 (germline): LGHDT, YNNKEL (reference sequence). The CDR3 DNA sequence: TGTGCCAGCGGTGAGACTAGCGGCCAAGAATTCAAGTTCTTC. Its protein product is CASGETSGQEFKFF.

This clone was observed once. The CDR3 region is CASSQEVASGDQPQHF. CDR3 DNA: TGTGCCAGCAGCCAAGAAGTAGCGTCAGGGGATCAGCCCCAGCATTTT. The V gene is TRBV4-2, the J gene TRBJ1-5; tentatively, D is TRBD1 (6 bases). The V end was cut by 0 bases, the J end by 5 bases, with 14 bases between. Looked up from germline, CDR1 is LGHNA and CDR2 is YNFKEQ. CDR3 length: 16 residues.

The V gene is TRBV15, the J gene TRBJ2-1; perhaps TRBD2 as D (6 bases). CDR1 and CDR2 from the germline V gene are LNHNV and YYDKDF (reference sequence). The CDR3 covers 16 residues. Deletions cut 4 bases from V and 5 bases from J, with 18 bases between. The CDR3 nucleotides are TGTGCCACCAGCAAGGCTCTAGCGTTTTCTGACAATGAGCAGTTCTTC. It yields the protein CATSKALAFSDNEQFF. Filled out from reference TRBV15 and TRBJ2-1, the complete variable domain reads DAMVIQNPRYQVTQFGKPVTLSCSQTLNHNVMYWYQQKSSQAPKLLFHYYDKDFNNEADTPDNFQSRRPNTSFCFLDIRSPGLGDTAMYLCATSKALAFSDNEQFFGPGTRLTVL.

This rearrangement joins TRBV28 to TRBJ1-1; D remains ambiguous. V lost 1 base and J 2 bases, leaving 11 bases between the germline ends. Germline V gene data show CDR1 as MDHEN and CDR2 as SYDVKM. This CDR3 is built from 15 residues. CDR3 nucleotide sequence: TGTGCCAGCAGTTTATATTCGGCGGGAAACACTGAAGCTTTCTTT. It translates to CASSLYSAGNTEAFF. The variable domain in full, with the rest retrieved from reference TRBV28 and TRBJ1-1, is DVKVTQSSRYLVKRTGEKVFLECVQDMDHENMFWYRQDPGLGLRLIYFSYDVKMKEKGDIPEGYSVSREKKERFSLILESASTNQTSMYLCASSLYSAGNTEAFFGQGTRLTVV.

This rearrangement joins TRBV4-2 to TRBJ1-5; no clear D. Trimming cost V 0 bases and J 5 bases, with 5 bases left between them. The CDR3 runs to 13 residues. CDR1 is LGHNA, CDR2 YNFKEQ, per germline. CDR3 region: CASSQDSDQPQHF. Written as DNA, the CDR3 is TGTGCCAGCAGCCAAGATTCCGATCAGCCCCAGCATTTT.

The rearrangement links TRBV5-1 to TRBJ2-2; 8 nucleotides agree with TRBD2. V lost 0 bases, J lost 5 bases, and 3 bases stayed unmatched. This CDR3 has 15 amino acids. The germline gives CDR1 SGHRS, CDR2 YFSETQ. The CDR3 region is CASSLDLAGTGELFF. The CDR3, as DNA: TGCGCCAGCAGCTTGGACCTAGCGGGTACCGGGGAGCTGTTTTTT.

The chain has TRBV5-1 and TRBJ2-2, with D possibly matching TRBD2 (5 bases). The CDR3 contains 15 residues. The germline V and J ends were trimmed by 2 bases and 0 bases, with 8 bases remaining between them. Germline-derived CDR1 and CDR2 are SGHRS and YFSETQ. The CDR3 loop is CASSLWGANTGELFF. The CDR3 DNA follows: TGCGCCAGCAGCTTATGGGGAGCGAACACCGGGGAGCTGTTTTTT.

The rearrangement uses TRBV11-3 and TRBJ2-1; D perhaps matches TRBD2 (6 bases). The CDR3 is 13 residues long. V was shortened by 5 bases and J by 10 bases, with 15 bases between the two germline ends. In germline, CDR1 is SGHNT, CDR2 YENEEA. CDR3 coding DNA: TGTGCCAGCAGCAGAGCTAGCGAACGCGAGCAGTTCTTC. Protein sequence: CASSRASEREQFF.

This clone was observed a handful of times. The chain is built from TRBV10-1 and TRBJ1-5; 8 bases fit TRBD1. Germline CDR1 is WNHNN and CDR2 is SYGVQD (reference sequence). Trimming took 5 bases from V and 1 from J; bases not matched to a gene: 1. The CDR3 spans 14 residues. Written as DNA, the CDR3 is TGCGCCAGCAGTCACAGGGGGAGCAATCAGCCCCAGCATTTT. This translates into CASSHRGSNQPQHF.

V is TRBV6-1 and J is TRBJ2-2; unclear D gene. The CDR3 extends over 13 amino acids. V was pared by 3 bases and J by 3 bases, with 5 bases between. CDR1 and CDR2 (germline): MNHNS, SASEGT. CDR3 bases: TGTGCCAGCAGTGAGGCGGACACCGGGGAGCTGTTTTTT. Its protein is CASSEADTGELFF.

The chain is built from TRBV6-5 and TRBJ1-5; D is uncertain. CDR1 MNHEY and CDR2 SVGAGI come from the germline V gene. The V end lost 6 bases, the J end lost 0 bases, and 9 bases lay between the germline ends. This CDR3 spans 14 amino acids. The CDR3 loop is CASRPGSSNQPQHF. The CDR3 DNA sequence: TGTGCCAGCAGACCTGGCTCTAGCAATCAGCCCCAGCATTTT.

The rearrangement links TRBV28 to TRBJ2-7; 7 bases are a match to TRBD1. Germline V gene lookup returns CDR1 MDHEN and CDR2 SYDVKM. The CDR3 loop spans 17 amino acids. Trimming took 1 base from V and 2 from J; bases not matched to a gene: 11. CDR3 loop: CASSLSSAGGQAYEQYF. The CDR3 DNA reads TGTGCCAGCAGTTTATCATCCGCAGGGGGACAAGCCTACGAGCAGTACTTC.

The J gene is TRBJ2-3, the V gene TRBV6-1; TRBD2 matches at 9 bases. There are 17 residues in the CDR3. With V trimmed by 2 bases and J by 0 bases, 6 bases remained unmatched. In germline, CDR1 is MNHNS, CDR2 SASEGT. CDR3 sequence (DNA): TGTGCCAGCAGTGAAATAGGACTAGCGCCTAGCACAGATACGCAGTATTTT. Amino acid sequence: CASSEIGLAPSTDTQYF.

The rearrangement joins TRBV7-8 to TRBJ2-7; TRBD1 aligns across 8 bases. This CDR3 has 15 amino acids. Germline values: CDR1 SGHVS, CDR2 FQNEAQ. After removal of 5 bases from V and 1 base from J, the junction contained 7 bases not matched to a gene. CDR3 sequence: CASSPGQGFSYEQYV. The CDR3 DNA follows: TGTGCCAGCAGCCCCGGACAGGGATTTTCCTACGAGCAGTACGTC.

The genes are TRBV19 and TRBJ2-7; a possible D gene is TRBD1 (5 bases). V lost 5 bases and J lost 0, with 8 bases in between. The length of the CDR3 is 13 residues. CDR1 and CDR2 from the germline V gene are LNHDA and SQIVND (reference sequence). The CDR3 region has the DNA TGTGCCAGTAGTCTGACAGACTCCTACGAGCAGTACTTC. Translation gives CASSLTDSYEQYF.

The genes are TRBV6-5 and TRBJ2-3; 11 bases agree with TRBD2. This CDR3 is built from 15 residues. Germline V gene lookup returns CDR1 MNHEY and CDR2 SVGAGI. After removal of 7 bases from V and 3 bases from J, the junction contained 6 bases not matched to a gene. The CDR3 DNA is TGTGCCAGCAAGAGCCTAGCGGGAGGTACAGATACGCAGTATTTT. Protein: CASKSLAGGTDTQYF.

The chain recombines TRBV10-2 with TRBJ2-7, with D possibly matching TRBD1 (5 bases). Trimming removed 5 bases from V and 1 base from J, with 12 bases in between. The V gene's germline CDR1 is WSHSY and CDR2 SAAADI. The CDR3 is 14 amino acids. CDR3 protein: CASSNHRRSYEQYF. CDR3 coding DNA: TGCGCCAGCAGTAATCACAGGCGTTCCTACGAGCAGTACTTC.

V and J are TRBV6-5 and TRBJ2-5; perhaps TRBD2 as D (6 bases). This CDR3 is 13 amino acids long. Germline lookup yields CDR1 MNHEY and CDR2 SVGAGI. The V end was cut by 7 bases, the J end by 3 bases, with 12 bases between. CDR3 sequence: CASNNWGEETQYF. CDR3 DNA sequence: TGTGCCAGCAACAATTGGGGGGAAGAGACCCAGTACTTC.

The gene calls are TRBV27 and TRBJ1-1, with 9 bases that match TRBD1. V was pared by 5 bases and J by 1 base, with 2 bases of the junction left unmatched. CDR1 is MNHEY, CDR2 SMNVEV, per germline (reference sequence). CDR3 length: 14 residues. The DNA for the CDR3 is TGTGCCAGCAGTACGGGACAGGGGAACACTGAAGCTTTCTTT. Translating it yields CASSTGQGNTEAFF.